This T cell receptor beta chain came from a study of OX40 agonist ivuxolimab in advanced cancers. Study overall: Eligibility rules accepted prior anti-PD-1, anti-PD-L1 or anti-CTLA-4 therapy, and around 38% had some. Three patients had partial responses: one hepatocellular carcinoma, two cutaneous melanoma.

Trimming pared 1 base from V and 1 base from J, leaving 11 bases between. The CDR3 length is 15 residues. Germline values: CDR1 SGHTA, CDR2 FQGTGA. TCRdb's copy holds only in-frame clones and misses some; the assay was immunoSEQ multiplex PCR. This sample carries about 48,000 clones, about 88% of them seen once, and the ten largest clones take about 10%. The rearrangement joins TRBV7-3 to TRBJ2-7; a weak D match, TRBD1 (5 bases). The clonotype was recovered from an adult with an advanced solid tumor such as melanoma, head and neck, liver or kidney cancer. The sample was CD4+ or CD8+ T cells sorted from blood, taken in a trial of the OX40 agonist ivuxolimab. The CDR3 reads CASSLNPGPSYEQYF. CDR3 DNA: TGTGCCAGCAGCTTAAATCCAGGGCCATCCTACGAGCAGTACTTC.